One and the same sample provided the 28 T cell receptor beta chains below, sequenced in a study of blood T cell repertoires in COVID-19. The data were produced by immunoSEQ multiplex PCR, yet TCRdb's version contains in-frame clones alone and is incomplete. The sample has 350,000 to 400,000 clones; about 89% are singletons. Specimen: peripheral blood. The receptor source for this set is a woman aged 25-40 years with COVID-19, enrolled during active disease.

V gene TRBV9 combines with J gene TRBJ1-6; D possibly corresponds to TRBD1 (6 bases). The CDR3 consists of 17 residues. Trimming stripped 2 bases from V and 7 bases from J, with 19 bases between. The V gene's germline CDR1 is SGDLS and CDR2 YYNGEE. The CDR3: CASSVTRQASPNSPLHF. CDR3 nucleotides: TGTGCCAGCAGCGTTACCCGACAGGCGTCTCCGAATTCACCCCTCCACTTT.

The chain uses TRBV3-1 (or the pseudogene TRBV3-2) and TRBJ2-3, with TRBD2 matching over 12 bases. J gave up 4 bases and V 4 bases, and 21 bases lay outside the gene matches. From germline, CDR1 is LGHDT and CDR2 YNNKEL (reference sequence). CDR3 length: 21 amino acids. The CDR3 sequence is CASSRDQTTDTSGGIPDTQYF. The CDR3 coding sequence is TGTGCCAGCAGCCGGGACCAGACGACGGATACTAGCGGGGGGATCCCAGATACGCAGTATTTT.

The chain links TRBV7-9 to TRBJ1-2; D gene unclear. V lost 7 bases and J lost 5, with 17 bases in between. Germline assignment: CDR1 SEHNR and CDR2 FQNEAQ (reference sequence). The CDR3 length is 14 residues. This chain's CDR3 is CASTRGSGIYGYTF. In DNA form, the CDR3 reads TGTGCCAGCACCAGAGGGTCGGGGATTTATGGCTACACCTTC.

This rearrangement joins TRBV7-8 to TRBJ1-5; D is unresolved. Germline CDR1 reads SGHVS; CDR2 reads FQNEAQ. Trimming removed 3 bases from V and 3 bases from J, with 3 bases in between. The CDR3 spans 12 residues. In nucleotides, the CDR3 is TGTGCCAGCAGCTTGTACAATCAGCCCCAGCATTTT. It translates to CASSLYNQPQHF.

The rearrangement uses TRBV27 and TRBJ2-7, with 9 bases that match TRBD1. CDR1 and CDR2 from the germline V gene are MNHEY and SMNVEV (reference sequence). V shed 2 bases and J 3 bases; nucleotides not matched to a gene: 5. This CDR3 spans 15 amino acids. The CDR3 protein is CASSLAGQGFYEQYF. CDR3 coding DNA: TGTGCCAGCAGTTTAGCGGGACAGGGCTTCTACGAGCAGTACTTC.

A note on this clone: This CDR3 is also generated by other DNA sequences in the sample. The genes are TRBV6-5 and TRBJ2-7; TRBD1 aligns across 12 bases. With V trimmed by 5 bases and J by 4 bases, 3 bases remained unmatched. The length of the CDR3 is 14 residues. Germline CDR1 is MNHEY and CDR2 is SVGAGI. CDR3 coding DNA: TGTGCCAGCAGTCCGGGACAGGGGGCGTACGAGCAGTACTTC. This gives the protein CASSPGQGAYEQYF.

This clone was seen a few times. The chain combines TRBV28 with TRBJ2-5; D possibly corresponds to TRBD2 (6 bases). Germline CDR1 MDHEN, CDR2 SYDVKM. The CDR3 contains 12 residues. Trimming shortened V by 5 bases and J by 7 bases, and 11 bases separated the two germline ends. As DNA, the CDR3 is TGTGCCAGCAGTCAGCCCGGGGGGACCCAGTACTTC. Amino acid sequence: CASSQPGGTQYF.

The chain is built from TRBV18 and TRBJ1-5; TRBD1 matches at 9 bases. The CDR3 has 15 amino acids. Germline V gene lookup returns CDR1 KGHSH and CDR2 LQKENI. V shed 4 bases and J 3 bases; nucleotides not matched to a gene: 4. CDR3 coding DNA: TGTGCCAGCTCACTCGGGACAGGGAACAATCAGCCCCAGCATTTT. Protein: CASSLGTGNNQPQHF.

V gene TRBV27 combines with J gene TRBJ2-2; D is possibly TRBD2 (6 bases). Germline-derived CDR1 and CDR2 are MNHEY and SMNVEV (reference sequence). The CDR3 loop spans 17 amino acids. With 5 bases removed from V and 5 bases from J, the gap between germline ends came to 21 bases. CDR3 amino acids: CASSPSLASRGTGELFF. CDR3 coding DNA: TGTGCCAGCAGTCCCTCCCTTGCTAGCCGGGGGACCGGGGAGCTGTTTTTT.

CDR3 region: CASRETENTEAFF. As DNA, the CDR3 is TGTGCCAGCAGGGAAACAGAGAACACTGAAGCTTTCTTT. The V and J genes are TRBV2 and TRBJ1-1, with unresolved D. The V gene's germline CDR1 is SNHLY and CDR2 FYNNEI. CDR3 size: 13 residues. V shed 6 bases and J shed 1 base, with 9 bases lying between them.

V usage is TRBV24-1 and J usage is TRBJ2-7; TRBD1 matches 9 bases. Germline CDR1 is KGHDR and CDR2 is SFDVKD. V was pared by 3 bases and J by 5 bases, with 7 bases of the junction left unmatched. The CDR3 totals 15 residues. The CDR3 sequence: CATSDGGQGLHEQYF. The CDR3, as DNA: TGTGCCACCAGTGATGGGGGACAGGGTCTGCACGAGCAGTACTTC.

A single count supports this clone. The chain employs TRBV11-2 and TRBJ1-2; D uncertain. CDR3 length: 14 residues. Germline assignment: CDR1 SGHAT and CDR2 FQNNGV. Deletions cut 5 bases from V and 1 base from J, with 11 bases between. The CDR3 bases are TGTGCCAGCAGCGGACTTATGAATAACTATGGCTACACCTTC. It yields the protein CASSGLMNNYGYTF.

The chain joins TRBV2 to TRBJ2-1; D is unresolved. The germline gives CDR1 SNHLY, CDR2 FYNNEI. The V end was cut by 7 bases, the J end by 0 bases, with 16 bases between. The CDR3 has 16 residues. CDR3 nucleotides: TGTGCCAGCACCCCATTACTTACCCTCTCCTACAATGAGCAGTTCTTC. Translating it yields CASTPLLTLSYNEQFF.

The chain links TRBV6-2 or TRBV6-3 to TRBJ2-7; D is ambiguous. CDR1 and CDR2 (germline): MNHEY, SVGEGT. With 4 bases removed from V and 1 base from J, the gap between germline ends came to 5 bases. CDR3 length: 12 amino acids. The CDR3 coding sequence is TGTGCCAGCAGTTCGGGTTCCTACGAGCAGTACGTC. It specifies CASSSGSYEQYV.

This clone appeared a single time. Other DNA sequences from this sample encode an identical CDR3 as well. The chain recombines TRBV19 with TRBJ1-1; tentatively, D is TRBD1 (6 bases). Germline V gives CDR1 LNHDA, CDR2 SQIVND (reference sequence). The CDR3 has 13 amino acids. Trimming pared 5 bases from V and 1 base from J, leaving 8 bases between. CDR3 DNA sequence: TGTGCCAGTAGTGTACAGGGGAACACTGAAGCTTTCTTT. Translated: CASSVQGNTEAFF. Using reference TRBV19 and TRBJ1-1 for the parts outside the CDR3, the full variable domain is DGGITQSPKYLFRKEGQNVTLSCEQNLNHDAMYWYRQDPGQGLRLIYYSQIVNDFQKGDIAEGYSVSREKKESFPLTVTSAQKNPTAFYLCASSVQGNTEAFFGQGTRLTVV.

This sequence joins TRBV18 and TRBJ1-1, with D maybe TRBD1 (6 bases). The CDR3 is 14 residues long. Per the germline V gene, CDR1 is KGHSH and CDR2 is LQKENI. V was pared by 0 bases and J by 1 base, with 6 bases between. CDR3 in amino acids: CASSPPGGNTEAFF. CDR3 nucleotides: TGTGCCAGCTCACCACCAGGGGGGAACACTGAAGCTTTCTTT.

This sequence joins TRBV9 and TRBJ1-3, with 7 nucleotides matching TRBD1. CDR1 SGDLS and CDR2 YYNGEE come from the germline V gene. The junction had 4 bases not matched to a gene; V was cut back by 4 bases and J by 0 bases. The CDR3 is 15 residues long. The CDR3 sequence is CASSPWDSSGNTIYF. In DNA form, the CDR3 reads TGTGCCAGCAGCCCTTGGGACAGCTCTGGAAACACCATATATTTT.

The rearrangement links TRBV19 to TRBJ1-1; 8 nucleotides agree with TRBD1. Looked up from germline, CDR1 is LNHDA and CDR2 is SQIVND (reference sequence). With 1 base clipped from V and 10 bases from J, the junction kept 5 bases outside the gene matches. The CDR3 is 13 residues long. The CDR3 region has the DNA TGTGCCAGTAGTATAGGGGCAGGGGGCTTAGCTTTCTTT. It specifies CASSIGAGGLAFF. The full variable domain, with the rest looked up from reference TRBV19 and TRBJ1-1, is DGGITQSPKYLFRKEGQNVTLSCEQNLNHDAMYWYRQDPGQGLRLIYYSQIVNDFQKGDIAEGYSVSREKKESFPLTVTSAQKNPTAFYLCASSIGAGGLAFFGQGTRLTVV.

The CDR3 loop reads CASSQVDRGYYNEQFF. The DNA for the CDR3 is TGTGCCAGCAGCCAAGTGGACAGGGGCTACTACAATGAGCAGTTCTTC. V usage is TRBV14 and J usage is TRBJ2-1, with 9 positions matching TRBD1. Germline lookup yields CDR1 SGHDN and CDR2 FVKESK. This CDR3 spans 16 amino acids. With V trimmed by 1 base and J by 3 bases, 4 bases remained unmatched.

CDR3 DNA: TGCGCCAGCAGCCAGGGAGCCGGACTAGCTTCTGGTGAGACCCAGTACTTC. Translating gives CASSQGAGLASGETQYF. The chain couples TRBV4-3 to TRBJ2-5, with 8 bases that match TRBD2. The CDR3 loop spans 17 amino acids. Germline CDR1 LGHNA, CDR2 YSLEER. Trimming at V came to 3 bases and at J to 5 bases, leaving 14 bases not matched to a gene.

The chain recombines TRBV5-4 with TRBJ2-5, with D possibly being TRBD2 (5 bases). CDR3 length: 14 residues. Trimming cost V 2 bases and J 5 bases, with 13 bases left between them. From germline, CDR1 is SGHNT and CDR2 YYREEE (reference sequence). CDR3 in amino acids: CASSFPSGGETQYF. CDR3 bases: TGTGCCAGCAGCTTTCCCTCGGGCGGGGAGACCCAGTACTTC.

The chain is built from TRBV4-2 and TRBJ1-4; 9 bases match TRBD1. Germline V gene lookup returns CDR1 LGHNA and CDR2 YNFKEQ. The CDR3 covers 19 residues. Trimming took 0 bases from V and 7 from J; bases not matched to a gene: 15. The CDR3 loop is CASSQELGTGGRGSEKLFF. In DNA form, the CDR3 reads TGTGCCAGCAGCCAAGAGTTGGGTACAGGGGGCCGCGGGAGTGAAAAACTGTTTTTT.

This rearrangement joins TRBV4-1 to TRBJ2-1, with 8 bases fitting TRBD2. This CDR3 has 15 residues. Germline V gene lookup returns CDR1 MGHRA and CDR2 YSYEKL. Unmatched junction bases numbered 9, after V lost 4 bases and J lost 7 bases. CDR3 bases: TGCGCCAGCAGCCCCCGGGGGGGGGACTCGAATGAGCAGTTCTTC. Protein: CASSPRGGDSNEQFF.

The chain is built from TRBV9 and TRBJ2-2; tentative D call: TRBD2 (6 bases). Germline V gene data show CDR1 as SGDLS and CDR2 as YYNGEE. The CDR3 is made up of 15 amino acids. The ends were cut back, 1 base at V and 3 bases at J, with 10 bases in the middle. The CDR3 nucleotides read TGTGCCAGCAGCGTAAGACTAGGATACACCGGGGAGCTGTTTTTT. It specifies CASSVRLGYTGELFF.

This chain uses TRBV7-2 with TRBJ2-1; 9 nucleotides match TRBD1. Trimming cost V 3 bases and J 16 bases; bases outside gene matches: 13. The germline V gene has CDR1 SGHTA and CDR2 FQGNSA. The CDR3 sequence is 14 residues long. The CDR3 nucleotides are TGTGCCAGCAGCTTGGGGGGGACAGGGTCTACAGTTTTCTTC. Amino acids: CASSLGGTGSTVFF.

This clone was recorded only once. This CDR3 reads CASRSGGIYEQYF. The CDR3 coding sequence is TGTGCCAGCCGGTCAGGGGGCATCTACGAGCAGTACTTC. The chain employs TRBV28 and TRBJ2-7; 8 bases are shared with TRBD1. Germline CDR1 reads MDHEN; CDR2 reads SYDVKM. CDR3 size: 13 residues. V was pared by 8 bases and J by 3 bases, with 6 bases of the junction left unmatched.

The rearrangement uses TRBV6-1 and TRBJ2-7; no clear D gene. The germline gives CDR1 MNHNS, CDR2 SASEGT. The CDR3 is made up of 11 amino acids. V shed 2 bases and J shed 7 bases, with 6 bases lying between them. As DNA, the CDR3 is TGTGCCAGCAGTGAATGGGCAGAGCAGTACTTC. It translates to CASSEWAEQYF.

This clone has more than one count but fewer than ten. V gene TRBV4-1 combines with J gene TRBJ1-5; 7 positions match TRBD1. V trimming: 3 bases; J trimming: 4 bases; junction bases outside the gene matches: 9. From germline, CDR1 is MGHRA and CDR2 YSYEKL. The CDR3 runs 16 residues. This chain's CDR3 is CASSQEITGANQPQHF. The CDR3 DNA sequence: TGCGCCAGCAGCCAGGAAATTACAGGGGCGAATCAGCCCCAGCATTTT.